This note documents a single T cell receptor (beta chain) sequence. Antigen: not known. TCRdb's table, derived via immunoSEQ multiplex PCR, lists solely in-frame clones and lacks some. This repertoire shows under 20,000 clones, around 85% found once; its top ten account for approximately 15%. These data are taken from a study of OX40 agonist ivuxolimab in advanced cancers. Study observations and caveats: Some nonresponders likewise displayed low normalized T-cell clonal expansion. Clonal expansion was seen in CD4+ and CD8+ blood T cells by week 6 at 0.1 to 3.0 mg/kg.

V was trimmed by 5 bases and J by 4 bases, leaving 4 bases between them. The CDR3 is made up of 11 amino acids. The V gene's germline CDR1 is SGHTA and CDR2 FQGNSA. The genes are TRBV7-2 and TRBJ2-3, with D hard to call. The sequence was collected from an adult with an advanced solid tumor such as melanoma, head and neck, liver or kidney cancer. Here the sequenced sample was CD4+ or CD8+ T cells sorted from blood, taken in a trial of the OX40 agonist ivuxolimab. The CDR3 coding sequence is TGTGCCAGCAGCCCGGCAGATACGCAGTATTTT. Translating gives CASSPADTQYF.